These 24 T cell receptor beta chains came from one sample sequenced in a study of shared clonotypes between healthy human individuals. Profiled with immunoSEQ multiplex PCR; TCRdb holds only in-frame clones, not every one. The repertoire holds 1,400,000 or so clones, with approximately 98.5% as singletons. Material: naive CD4+ T cells sorted from blood. Subset defined: CD45RA+ positively selected. These receptors came from a young man in good health.

V and J are TRBV28 and TRBJ2-7, with TRBD2 identical over 15 bases. Trimming cost V 3 bases and J 4 bases; bases outside gene matches: 10. The CDR3 spans 18 residues. The germline gives CDR1 MDHEN, CDR2 SYDVKM. The CDR3, as DNA: TGTGCCAGCAGTTTCATTGGACTAGCGGGAGGGAGGGGTTACGAGCAGTACTTC. It codes for CASSFIGLAGGRGYEQYF.

This clone occurred once. This chain connects TRBV6-1 to TRBJ1-1; D is perhaps TRBD1 (5 bases). V lost 7 bases to trimming and J lost 3 bases, with 18 bases between them. Germline V gene sequence: CDR1 MNHNS, CDR2 SASEGT. This CDR3 contains 15 residues. Here the CDR3 DNA reads TGTGCCAGCACCCCCAGGTACGGAGGGGACACTGAAGCTTTCTTT. It specifies CASTPRYGGDTEAFF.

As DNA, the CDR3 is TGTGCCAGCAGCGCGGGCGGGAACTCAGATACGCAGTATTTT. This translates into CASSAGGNSDTQYF. V is TRBV9 and J is TRBJ2-3; a weak D match, TRBD2 (6 bases). CDR1 is SGDLS, CDR2 YYNGEE, per germline. Deletions cut 3 bases from V and 4 bases from J, with 12 bases between. There are 14 residues in the CDR3. The whole variable domain, filled in from reference TRBV9 and TRBJ2-3, reads DSGVTQTPKHLITATGQRVTLRCSPRSGDLSVYWYQQSLDQGLQFLIQYYNGEERAKGNILERFSAQQFPDLHSELNLSSLELGDSALYFCASSAGGNSDTQYFGPGTRLTVL.

The chain links TRBV15 to TRBJ2-1; D not certain. Trimming cost V 3 bases and J 9 bases, with 6 bases left between them. Germline-derived CDR1 and CDR2 are LNHNV and YYDKDF (reference sequence). The CDR3 consists of 11 residues. The CDR3 loop is CATSRDGEQFF. The CDR3 bases are TGTGCCACCAGCAGGGACGGTGAGCAGTTCTTC. Combining the CDR3 with reference TRBV15 and TRBJ2-1 gives the whole variable domain DAMVIQNPRYQVTQFGKPVTLSCSQTLNHNVMYWYQQKSSQAPKLLFHYYDKDFNNEADTPDNFQSRRPNTSFCFLDIRSPGLGDTAMYLCATSRDGEQFFGPGTRLTVL.

The chain carries TRBV7-6 and TRBJ2-7; D possibly uses TRBD1 or TRBD2 (5 bases each). CDR1 and CDR2 from the germline V gene are SGHVS and FNYEAQ. Trimming stripped 5 bases from V and 2 bases from J, with 16 bases between. This CDR3 comprises 15 residues. The CDR3 is CASSPLRQTTYEQYF. The DNA of the CDR3 is TGTGCCAGCAGCCCTTTAAGACAGACTACCTACGAGCAGTACTTC.

The J gene is TRBJ2-2, the V gene TRBV7-2; 11 bases line up with TRBD2. V lost 5 bases and J lost 7; bases outside the gene matches: 3. The CDR3 is made up of 14 amino acids. Germline values: CDR1 SGHTA, CDR2 FQGNSA. The CDR3 DNA reads TGTGCCAGCAGCGACGGGACTAGCGGCGGGGAGCTGTTTTTT. This translates into CASSDGTSGGELFF.

Worth noting for this clone: The same CDR3 can be traced to other DNA sequences in this sample. This chain connects TRBV30 to TRBJ2-7; D unresolved. The germline V and J ends were trimmed by 5 bases and 3 bases, with 8 bases remaining between them. The germline gives CDR1 GTSNPN, CDR2 SVGIG (reference sequence). The CDR3 consists of 11 residues. CDR3 DNA: TGTGCCTGGGGTCAAAGCTACGAGCAGTACTTC. Its translation is CAWGQSYEQYF.

For the CDR3, the DNA is TGTGCCAGCAGCTTAATGTCGAACAACCCGTCCAATGAGCAGTTCTTC. It translates to CASSLMSNNPSNEQFF. The chain joins TRBV7-9 to TRBJ2-1, with no clear D. The ends were cut back, 2 bases at V and 6 bases at J, with 17 bases in the middle. Germline lookup yields CDR1 SEHNR and CDR2 FQNEAQ (reference sequence). The CDR3 consists of 16 residues.

This clone was detected only once. The V and J genes are TRBV27 and TRBJ2-7, with TRBD1 matching 10 bases. This CDR3 is 16 amino acids long. Trimming cost V 0 bases and J 4 bases; bases outside gene matches: 6. CDR1 is MNHEY and CDR2 is SMNVEV in the germline V gene (reference sequence). This CDR3 reads CASSLSMTGGRYEQYF. CDR3 sequence (DNA): TGTGCCAGCAGTTTATCGATGACAGGGGGCAGGTACGAGCAGTACTTC.

The chain uses TRBV28 and TRBJ2-1, with D maybe TRBD2 (6 bases). V lost 7 bases to trimming and J lost 7 bases, with 17 bases between them. The CDR3 is made up of 14 amino acids. Germline V CDR1 and CDR2: MDHEN, SYDVKM. The chain's CDR3 is CASKARPGGNEQFF. CDR3 DNA: TGTGCCAGCAAAGCCCGCCCCGGGGGAAATGAGCAGTTCTTC.

This clone was found once. The V and J genes are TRBV6-1 and TRBJ2-7, with TRBD2 identical over 15 bases. V lost 7 bases to trimming and J lost 6 bases; unmatched junction nucleotides: 7. CDR1 is MNHNS, CDR2 SASEGT, per germline. The CDR3 contains 15 residues. The CDR3 loop is CASKGLAGGPGEQYF. CDR3 in DNA: TGTGCCAGCAAAGGACTAGCGGGAGGGCCAGGCGAGCAGTACTTC.

J is TRBJ2-5 and V is TRBV19, with D hard to call. From germline, CDR1 is LNHDA and CDR2 SQIVND (reference sequence). Trimming took off 7 bases at V and 5 bases at J, with 8 bases between the two ends. The CDR3 length is 11 residues. DNA of the CDR3: TGTGCCAGTAAATACTTCGAGACCCAGTACTTC. Amino acids: CASKYFETQYF.

V usage is TRBV7-2 and J usage is TRBJ1-2; TRBD1 matches 12 bases. Germline CDR1 SGHTA, CDR2 FQGNSA. Trimming at V came to 6 bases and at J to 3 bases, leaving 8 bases not matched to a gene. This CDR3 region has 16 residues. The CDR3, as DNA: TGTGCCAGCAGTCCCACTGGGACAGGGGGCTACTATGGCTACACCTTC. This encodes CASSPTGTGGYYGYTF.

The chain joins TRBV27 to TRBJ2-5; either TRBD1 or TRBD2 may fit D (5 bases each). The V gene's germline CDR1 is MNHEY and CDR2 SMNVEV (reference sequence). V dropped 2 bases and J dropped 3 bases, with 13 bases sitting between them. There are 15 residues in the CDR3. The CDR3 DNA reads TGTGCCAGCAGTTTAGGAAGTTTGGGGGAAGAGACCCAGTACTTC. Protein product: CASSLGSLGEETQYF.

The rearrangement links TRBV28 to TRBJ2-1; D may be TRBD1 or TRBD2 (5 bases each). Trimming removed 6 bases at V and 5 bases at J, with 26 bases between. Germline CDR1 and CDR2: MDHEN and SYDVKM. This CDR3 spans 18 amino acids. In nucleotides, the CDR3 is TGTGCCAGCAGGGGGGTTCGGCTAGCTCTCTATTCCGACAATGAGCAGTTCTTC. This gives the protein CASRGVRLALYSDNEQFF.

V and J are TRBV11-2 and TRBJ2-1, with D unresolved. CDR3 length: 13 residues. Germline V gene lookup returns CDR1 SGHAT and CDR2 FQNNGV. Trimming took 4 bases from V and 6 from J, leaving 10 bases between them. CDR3 residues: CASSSGPANEQFF. CDR3 coding DNA: TGTGCCAGCAGCTCCGGGCCGGCCAATGAGCAGTTCTTC.

The chain employs TRBV29-1 and TRBJ2-1; D possibly corresponds to TRBD2 (5 bases). V was shortened by 4 bases and J by 6 bases, with 16 bases between the two germline ends. From germline, CDR1 is SQVTM and CDR2 ANQGSEA. The CDR3 spans 14 residues. The CDR3 DNA reads TGCAGCGTTGTAGCGCCAGGAGTACTCAATGAGCAGTTCTTC. It specifies CSVVAPGVLNEQFF.

The V gene is TRBV7-9, the J gene TRBJ1-1; D might be TRBD1 (6 bases). The CDR3 has 12 residues. In germline, CDR1 is SEHNR, CDR2 FQNEAQ (reference sequence). The ends were cut back, 7 bases at V and 5 bases at J, with 11 bases in the middle. DNA of the CDR3: TGTGCCAGCACCCAAAGGGGGACTGAAGCTTTCTTT. Its protein product is CASTQRGTEAFF.

In regard to this clone: The sample holds other DNA sequences that translate to the same CDR3. V is TRBV28 and J is TRBJ2-7, with D unresolved. This CDR3 comprises 11 residues. Germline CDR1 is MDHEN and CDR2 is SYDVKM. V was pared by 4 bases and J by 2 bases, with 3 bases between. The CDR3 loop is CASSSTYEQYF. In DNA, the CDR3 is TGTGCCAGCAGTTCTACCTACGAGCAGTACTTC.

The genes are TRBV7-3 and TRBJ2-2; D possibly uses TRBD1 or TRBD2 (5 bases each). CDR1 is SGHTA, CDR2 FQGTGA, per germline. Trimming left V 1 base short and J 3 bases short, with 21 bases between. CDR3 length equals 19 residues. This CDR3 reads CASSLRPFGLGDDTGELFF. CDR3 bases: TGTGCCAGCAGCTTAAGGCCCTTCGGCCTAGGGGACGACACCGGGGAGCTGTTTTTT.

With regard to this clone: This specimen includes other DNA sequences encoding the same CDR3. This chain links TRBV7-2 with TRBJ2-7; D is unclear. Trimming took off 1 base at V and 1 base at J, with 2 bases between the two ends. CDR3 length equals 12 residues. Germline values: CDR1 SGHTA, CDR2 FQGNSA. This CDR3 is CASSLVSYEQYF. CDR3 bases: TGTGCCAGCAGCTTAGTATCCTACGAGCAGTACTTC.

Concerning this clone: Other DNA sequences in this specimen translate into the identical CDR3. The rearrangement links TRBV5-1 to TRBJ2-7; the match to TRBD1 covers 8 bases. The CDR3 covers 15 residues. Per the germline V gene, CDR1 is SGHRS and CDR2 is YFSETQ. The V gene end was trimmed by 1 base and the J gene end by 2 bases; junction bases not matched to a gene: 5. DNA of the CDR3: TGCGCCAGCAGCTTGACCGGACAGGGTGCCTACGAGCAGTACTTC. It translates to CASSLTGQGAYEQYF.

The chain couples TRBV5-1 to TRBJ2-2, with 12 nucleotides matching TRBD2. Per germline, CDR1 SGHRS and CDR2 YFSETQ. The CDR3 runs to 17 residues. V lost 4 bases to trimming and J lost 4 bases; unmatched junction nucleotides: 8. The CDR3 nucleotides are TGCGCCAGCAGCCCGGTTAGGGGACTAGCGGGCACCGGGGAGCTGTTTTTT. The encoded protein is CASSPVRGLAGTGELFF.

The chain couples TRBV7-9 to TRBJ2-7; 10 bases align to TRBD2. Per the germline V gene, CDR1 is SEHNR and CDR2 is FQNEAQ (reference sequence). There are 17 residues in the CDR3. Unmatched junction bases numbered 15, after V lost 6 bases and J lost 4 bases. CDR3 DNA sequence: TGTGCCAGCAGTCTTATCTCCCCCCTAGCGGGAGTTTACGAGCAGTACTTC. Translating gives CASSLISPLAGVYEQYF.